One T cell receptor beta chain is described in this entry. This clonotype was recorded at least ten times. Its antigen is currently not known. No much larger clone is present one base from it, and per-base qualities are unavailable. A patient counted as having stable Graves' hyperthyroidism if no progression to ophthalmopathy occurred over 18 months of follow-up. Hyperthyroidism patients were newly diagnosed, with disease duration under 2 months, and aged 18 to 65 years. Patients with uncontrolled infections, other autoimmune diseases, pregnancy or lactation were excluded. Diagnoses were based on clinical symptoms, serum thyroxine and TRAb, thyroid ultrasound and orbital computed tomography. Ficoll-Paque density gradient centrifugation was used to isolate PBMCs from around 10 ml of fresh peripheral blood. Total RNA was extracted using Trizol reagent, and RNA quality was assessed on an Agilent 2100 Bioanalyzer.

This sample is part of a study of T cells in Graves' hyperthyroidism and ophthalmopathy (dated by TCRdb to between 2017 and 2020). Background on the whole study: Peripheral blood samples were taken at the time of initial diagnosis, prior to any treatment. To identify distinguishing TCR V-J signatures, a discovery cohort of roughly 100 patients was used, comprising 43 with Graves' ophthalmopathy and about 59 with stable Graves' hyperthyroidism. Whether ophthalmopathy could be predicted prospectively was tested in an independent validation cohort made up of about 20 hyperthyroidism patients plus 17 patients who later progressed to ophthalmopathy. The roughly 94 discovery patients were randomly split 7:3 into training and test sets. In several Graves' hyperthyroidism patients, the study also compared T-cell repertoires from thyroid tissue with T-cell repertoires from blood. Following sampling, methimazole starting at 30 mg daily was given to hyperthyroidism patients, and high-dose intravenous methylprednisolone was given to ophthalmopathy patients. The paper describes TCR Vbeta CDR3 sequencing of about 140 peripheral blood samples, made up of roughly 45 ophthalmopathy patients, around 78 hyperthyroidism patients and 17 progressor patients.

The CDR3 runs 14 residues from the cysteine to the phenylalanine. The entry retains the CDR3 DNA only, 42 bases that are in frame from base 1. Via the germline V gene, CDR1 is SNHLY and CDR2 FYNNEI. Trimming takes 1 base from V and 5 bases from J, and the germline ends sit 12 bases apart. Summary of the overall study and its limitations: Most expanded thyroid clonotypes (frequency above 0.001) were also detected in blood, a finding suggesting that blood repertoires may reflect thyroid immune responses. Sample size was not statistically predetermined, and blinding of investigators to group allocation was not performed. In cross-validation, a model built on a 13 V-J signature told ophthalmopathy apart from stable hyperthyroidism with just under 90% sensitivity and roughly 81% specificity, and in testing the same model reached 80%/75%. During validation, the model predicted progression to ophthalmopathy a median of about 6.3 months ahead of onset, with approximately 71% sensitivity and 72% to 80% specificity.

The TCR beta CDR3 regions were amplified from the RNA transcripts. The first round of RT-PCR for the TCR CDR3 was performed with the HTBI primer set and the Qiagen OneStep RT-PCR kit. The libraries were constructed in a second round of multiplex PCR and then size-selected and purified. Sequencing of the libraries was done on an Illumina HiSeq2000 using paired-end 100 bp reads. The study's processing was this. SOAPnuke was used to process the raw data, throwing out any read that contained adapters or uncalled bases, had a mean Phred below 15, or lacked an exact constant-primer or identifier match. COPE v1.2.5 was used to merge the high-quality paired reads, and each unique nucleotide sequence was defined as a clonotype. MiTCR v1.1 was used to align the clonotypes against IMGT TRBV, TRBD and TRBJ reference segments. Analysis was restricted to V-J combinations with a frequency above 0.0001, which covered 99.2% of repertoires. A TCS score was defined as the ratio between F50 (clonal expansion) and ExV (chaos), using BLOSUM62-based TCRdist between CDR3 peptides within each V-J. Welch's t-statistics and random forest reduced 514 V-J features to about 12, which were used in a naive Bayes classifier (R e1071). Using fastp trimming at Q25 and MiXCR clonotype assembly, TCRdb reanalyzed the public sequencing data and kept in-frame beta chains. Under each unique CDR3 protein, matching rows form one entry showing the most common genes and DNA. These V and J calls derive from TCRdb rather than the authors' analysis. The table for this sample lists 550,000 to 650,000 distinct CDR3 sequences; 14% of them were counted only once. The ten largest account for around 13% of the sample.

This TCR was sampled from a woman in her thirties or forties with Graves' hyperthyroidism. Sequenced sample: blood. Recombination connected TRBV2 to TRBJ2-7, and TRBD1 may be the D gene, going by 5 matching bases. The CDR3 corresponds to CASSEVPGYHEQYF. The nucleotide sequence reads as follows: TGTGCCAGCAGTGAAGTCCCAGGGTACCACGAGCAGTACTTC.